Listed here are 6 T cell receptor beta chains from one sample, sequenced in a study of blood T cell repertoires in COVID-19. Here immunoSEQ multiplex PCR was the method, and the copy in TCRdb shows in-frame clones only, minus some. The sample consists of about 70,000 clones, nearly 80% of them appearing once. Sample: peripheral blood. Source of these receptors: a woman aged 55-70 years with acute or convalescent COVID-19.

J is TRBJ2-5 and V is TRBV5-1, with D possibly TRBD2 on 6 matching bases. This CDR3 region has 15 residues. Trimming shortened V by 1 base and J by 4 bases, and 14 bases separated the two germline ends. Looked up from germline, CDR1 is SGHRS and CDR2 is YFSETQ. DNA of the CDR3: TGCGCCAGCAGCTTGTTGACGACTAGAGGAGAGACCCAGTACTTC. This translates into CASSLLTTRGETQYF. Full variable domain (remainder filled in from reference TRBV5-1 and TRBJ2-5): KAGVTQTPRYLIKTRGQQVTLSCSPISGHRSVSWYQQTPGQGLQFLFEYFSETQRNKGNFPGRFSGRQFSNSRSEMNVSTLELGDSALYLCASSLLTTRGETQYFGPGTRLLVL.

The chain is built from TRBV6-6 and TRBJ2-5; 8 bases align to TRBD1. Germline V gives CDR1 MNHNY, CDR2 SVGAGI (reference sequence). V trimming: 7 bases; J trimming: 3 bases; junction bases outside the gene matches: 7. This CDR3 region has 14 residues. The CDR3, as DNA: TGTGCCAGCAAGACGCCGACAGGGGAAGAGACCCAGTACTTC. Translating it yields CASKTPTGEETQYF.

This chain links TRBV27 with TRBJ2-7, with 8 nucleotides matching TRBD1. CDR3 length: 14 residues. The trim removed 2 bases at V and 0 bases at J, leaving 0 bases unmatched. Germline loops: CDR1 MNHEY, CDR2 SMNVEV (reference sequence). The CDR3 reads CASSLGTGSYEQYF. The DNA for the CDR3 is TGTGCCAGCAGTTTAGGGACAGGCTCCTACGAGCAGTACTTC.

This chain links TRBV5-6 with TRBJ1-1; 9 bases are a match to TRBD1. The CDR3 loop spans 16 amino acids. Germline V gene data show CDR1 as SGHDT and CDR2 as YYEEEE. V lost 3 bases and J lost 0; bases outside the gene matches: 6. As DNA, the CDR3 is TGTGCCAGCAGCTCGGGGGACAGGGCTTTGAACACTGAAGCTTTCTTT. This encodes CASSSGDRALNTEAFF.

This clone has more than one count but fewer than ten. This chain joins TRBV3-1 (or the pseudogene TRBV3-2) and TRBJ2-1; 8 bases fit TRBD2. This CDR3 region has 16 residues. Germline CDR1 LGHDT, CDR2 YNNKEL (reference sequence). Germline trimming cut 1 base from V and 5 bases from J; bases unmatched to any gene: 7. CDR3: CASSQGLGTRDNEQFF. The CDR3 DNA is TGTGCCAGCAGCCAAGGTCTGGGGACTAGAGACAATGAGCAGTTCTTC.

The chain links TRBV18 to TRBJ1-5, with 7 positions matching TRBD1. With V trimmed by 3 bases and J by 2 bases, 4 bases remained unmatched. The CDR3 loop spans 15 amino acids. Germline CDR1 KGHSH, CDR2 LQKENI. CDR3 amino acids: CASSPDGQGNQPQHF. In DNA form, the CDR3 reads TGTGCCAGCTCACCGGATGGACAGGGCAATCAGCCCCAGCATTTT.